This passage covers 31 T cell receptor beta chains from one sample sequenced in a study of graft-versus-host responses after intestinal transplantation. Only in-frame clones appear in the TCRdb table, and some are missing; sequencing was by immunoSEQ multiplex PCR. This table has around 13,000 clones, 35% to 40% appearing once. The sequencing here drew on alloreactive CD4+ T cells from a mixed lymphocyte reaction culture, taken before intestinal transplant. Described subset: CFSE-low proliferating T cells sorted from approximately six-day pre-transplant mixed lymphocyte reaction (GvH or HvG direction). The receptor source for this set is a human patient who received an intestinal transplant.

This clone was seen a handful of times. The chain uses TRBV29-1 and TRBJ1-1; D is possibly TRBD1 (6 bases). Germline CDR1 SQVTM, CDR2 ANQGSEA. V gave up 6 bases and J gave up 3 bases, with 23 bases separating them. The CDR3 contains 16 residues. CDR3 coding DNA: TGCAGCGTCGATCAAACTAAATATTCAGGGGACACTGAAGCTTTCTTT. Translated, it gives CSVDQTKYSGDTEAFF.

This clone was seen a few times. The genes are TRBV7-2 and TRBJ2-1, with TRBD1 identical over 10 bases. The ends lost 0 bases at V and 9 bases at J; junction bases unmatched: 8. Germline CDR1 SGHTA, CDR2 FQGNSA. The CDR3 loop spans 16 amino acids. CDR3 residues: CASSLAGGQGMGEQFF. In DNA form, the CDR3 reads TGTGCCAGCAGCTTAGCGGGGGGACAGGGGATGGGTGAGCAGTTCTTC.

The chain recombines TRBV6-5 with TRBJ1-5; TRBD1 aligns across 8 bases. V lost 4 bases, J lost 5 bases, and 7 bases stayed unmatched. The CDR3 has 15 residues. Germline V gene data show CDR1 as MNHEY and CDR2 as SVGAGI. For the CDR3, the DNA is TGTGCCAGCAGTTCCGACAGGGGTGGAGATCAGCCCCAGCATTTT. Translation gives CASSSDRGGDQPQHF.

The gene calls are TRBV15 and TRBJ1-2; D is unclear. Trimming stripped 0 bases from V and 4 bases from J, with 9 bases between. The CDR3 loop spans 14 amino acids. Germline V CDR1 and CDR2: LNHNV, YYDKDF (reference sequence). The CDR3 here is CATSRDRQAYGYTF. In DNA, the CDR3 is TGTGCCACCAGCAGAGATCGCCAGGCCTATGGCTACACCTTC.

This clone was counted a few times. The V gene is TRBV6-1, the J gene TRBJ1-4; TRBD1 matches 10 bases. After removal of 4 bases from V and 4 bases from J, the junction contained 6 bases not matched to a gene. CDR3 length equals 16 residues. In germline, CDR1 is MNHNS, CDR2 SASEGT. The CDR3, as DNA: TGTGCCAGCAGTGGCGGGACAGGGGTGATTAATGAAAAACTGTTTTTT. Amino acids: CASSGGTGVINEKLFF.

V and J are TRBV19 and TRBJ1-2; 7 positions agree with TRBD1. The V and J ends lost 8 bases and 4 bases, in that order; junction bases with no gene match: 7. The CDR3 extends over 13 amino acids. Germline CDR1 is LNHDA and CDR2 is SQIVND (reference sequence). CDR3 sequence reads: CASSHDRVYGYTF. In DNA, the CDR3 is TGTGCCAGTTCCCACGACAGGGTCTATGGCTACACCTTC.

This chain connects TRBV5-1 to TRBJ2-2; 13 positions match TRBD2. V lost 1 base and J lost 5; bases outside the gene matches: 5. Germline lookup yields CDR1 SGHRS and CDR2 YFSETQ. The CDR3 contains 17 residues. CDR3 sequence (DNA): TGCGCCAGCAGCTTGCCCGGACTAGCGGGGGTGACCGGGGAGCTGTTTTTT. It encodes CASSLPGLAGVTGELFF.

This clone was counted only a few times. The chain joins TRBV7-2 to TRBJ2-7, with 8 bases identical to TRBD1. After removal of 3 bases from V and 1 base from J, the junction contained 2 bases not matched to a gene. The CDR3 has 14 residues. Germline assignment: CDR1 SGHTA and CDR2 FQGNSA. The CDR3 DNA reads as TGTGCCAGCAGCTTCCGGGACAGGTCCTACGAGCAGTACTTC. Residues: CASSFRDRSYEQYF.

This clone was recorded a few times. The CDR3 region is CASSLGLAEGDTQYF. DNA of the CDR3: TGTGCCAGCAGCTTAGGCCTAGCCGAGGGAGATACGCAGTATTTT. The chain links TRBV7-2 to TRBJ2-3; D is possibly TRBD2 (5 bases). V lost 1 base, J lost 5 bases, and 13 bases lay in between. Germline loops: CDR1 SGHTA, CDR2 FQGNSA. This CDR3 is 15 amino acids long. The entire variable domain, with the rest obtained from reference TRBV7-2 and TRBJ2-3, is as follows: GAGVSQSPSNKVTEKGKDVELRCDPISGHTALYWYRQSLGQGLEFLIYFQGNSAPDKSGLPSDRFSAERTGGSVSTLTIQRTQQEDSAVYLCASSLGLAEGDTQYFGPGTRLTVL.

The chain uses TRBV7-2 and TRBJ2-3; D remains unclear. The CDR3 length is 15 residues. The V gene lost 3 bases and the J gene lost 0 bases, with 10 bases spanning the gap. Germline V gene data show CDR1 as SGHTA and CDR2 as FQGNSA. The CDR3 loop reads CASSFSSTSTDTQYF. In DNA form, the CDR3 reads TGTGCCAGCAGCTTTTCTTCGACTAGCACAGATACGCAGTATTTT.

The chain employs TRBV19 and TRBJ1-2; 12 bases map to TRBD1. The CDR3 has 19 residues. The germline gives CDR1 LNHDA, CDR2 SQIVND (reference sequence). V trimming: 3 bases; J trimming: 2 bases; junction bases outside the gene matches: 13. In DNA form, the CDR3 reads TGTGCCAGTAGTATTAAATTATGGGGACAGGGGGCACCGAACTATGGCTACACCTTC. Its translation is CASSIKLWGQGAPNYGYTF.

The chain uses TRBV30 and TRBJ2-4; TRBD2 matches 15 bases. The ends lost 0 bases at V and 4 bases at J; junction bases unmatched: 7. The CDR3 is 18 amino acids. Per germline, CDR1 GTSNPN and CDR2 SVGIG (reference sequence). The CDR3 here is CAWSVLRTSGGGKNIQYF. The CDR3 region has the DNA TGTGCCTGGAGTGTACTTAGGACTAGCGGGGGGGGAAAAAACATTCAGTACTTC.

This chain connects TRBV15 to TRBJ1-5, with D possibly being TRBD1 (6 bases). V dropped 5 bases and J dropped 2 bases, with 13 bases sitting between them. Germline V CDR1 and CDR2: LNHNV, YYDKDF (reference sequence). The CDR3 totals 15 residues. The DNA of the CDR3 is TGTGCCACCAGCCCGACAGGAGTCCGCAATCAGCCCCAGCATTTT. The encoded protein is CATSPTGVRNQPQHF.

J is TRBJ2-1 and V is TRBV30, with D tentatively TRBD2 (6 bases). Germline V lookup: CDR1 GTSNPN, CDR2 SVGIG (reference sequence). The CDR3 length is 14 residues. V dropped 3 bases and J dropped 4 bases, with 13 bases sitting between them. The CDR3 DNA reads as TGTGCCTGGAGAGGCGGGGAGACTTACAATGAGCAGTTCTTC. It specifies CAWRGGETYNEQFF.

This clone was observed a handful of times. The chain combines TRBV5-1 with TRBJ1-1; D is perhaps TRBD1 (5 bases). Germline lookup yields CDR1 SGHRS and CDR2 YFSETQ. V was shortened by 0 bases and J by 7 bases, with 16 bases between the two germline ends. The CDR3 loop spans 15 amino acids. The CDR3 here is CASSLVGHLSGEAFF. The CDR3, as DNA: TGCGCCAGCAGCTTGGTCGGACACCTATCGGGTGAAGCTTTCTTT.

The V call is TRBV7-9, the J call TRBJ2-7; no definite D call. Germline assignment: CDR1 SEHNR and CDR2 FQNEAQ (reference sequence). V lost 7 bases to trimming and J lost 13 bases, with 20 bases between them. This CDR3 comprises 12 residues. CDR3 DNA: TGTGCCAGCACCTACCCCGGGTCCCCCTTCTACTTC. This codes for CASTYPGSPFYF.

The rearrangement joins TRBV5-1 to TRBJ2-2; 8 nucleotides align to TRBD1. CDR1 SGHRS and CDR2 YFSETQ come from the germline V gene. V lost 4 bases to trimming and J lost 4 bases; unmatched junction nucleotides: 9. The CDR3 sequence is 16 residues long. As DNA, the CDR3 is TGCGCCAGCAGCCAGAGACAGGGGTTGGGCACCGGGGAGCTGTTTTTT. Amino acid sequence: CASSQRQGLGTGELFF.

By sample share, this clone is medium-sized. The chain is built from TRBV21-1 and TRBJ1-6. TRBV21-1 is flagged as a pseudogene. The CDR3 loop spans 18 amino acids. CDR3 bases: TGTGCCAGCAGCAAAGGTACTTCGGGTTCGGGGGATAATTCACCCCTCCACTTT. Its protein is CASSKGTSGSGDNSPLHF.

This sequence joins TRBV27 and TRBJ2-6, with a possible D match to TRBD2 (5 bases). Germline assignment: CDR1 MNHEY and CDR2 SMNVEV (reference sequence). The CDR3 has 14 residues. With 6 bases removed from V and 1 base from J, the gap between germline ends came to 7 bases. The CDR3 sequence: CASRRESGANVLTF. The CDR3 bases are TGTGCCAGCAGGAGGGAATCTGGGGCCAACGTCCTGACTTTC.

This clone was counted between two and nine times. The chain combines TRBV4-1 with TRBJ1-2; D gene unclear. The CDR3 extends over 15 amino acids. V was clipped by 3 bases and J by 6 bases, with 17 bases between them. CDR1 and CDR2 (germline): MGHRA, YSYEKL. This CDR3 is CASSQPSAGGNGYTF. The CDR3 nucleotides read TGCGCCAGCAGCCAGCCGAGCGCAGGAGGTAATGGCTACACCTTC.

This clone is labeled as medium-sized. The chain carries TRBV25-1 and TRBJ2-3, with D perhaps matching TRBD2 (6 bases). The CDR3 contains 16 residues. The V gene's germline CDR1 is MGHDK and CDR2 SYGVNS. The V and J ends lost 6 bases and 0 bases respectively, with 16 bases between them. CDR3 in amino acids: CASSLTPGLSTDTQYF. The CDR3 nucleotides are TGTGCCAGCAGCCTTACACCGGGACTGAGCACAGATACGCAGTATTTT.

The CDR3 reads CASSDRAGGYTF. DNA for the CDR3: TGTGCCAGTAGTGACAGGGCCGGTGGCTACACCTTC. V gene TRBV19 combines with J gene TRBJ1-2; 7 nucleotides agree with TRBD1. The length of the CDR3 is 12 residues. Germline CDR1 and CDR2: LNHDA and SQIVND (reference sequence). The V and J ends lost 5 bases and 7 bases, in that order; junction bases with no gene match: 4. Combining the CDR3 with reference TRBV19 and TRBJ1-2 gives the whole variable domain DGGITQSPKYLFRKEGQNVTLSCEQNLNHDAMYWYRQDPGQGLRLIYYSQIVNDFQKGDIAEGYSVSREKKESFPLTVTSAQKNPTAFYLCASSDRAGGYTFGSGTRLTVV.

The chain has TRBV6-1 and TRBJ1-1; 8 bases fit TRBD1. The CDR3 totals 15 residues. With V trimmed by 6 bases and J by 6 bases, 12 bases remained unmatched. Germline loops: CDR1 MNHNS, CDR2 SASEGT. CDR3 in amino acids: CASRAEDRVGAEAFF. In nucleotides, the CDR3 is TGTGCCAGCAGGGCCGAGGACAGGGTGGGTGCTGAAGCTTTCTTT.

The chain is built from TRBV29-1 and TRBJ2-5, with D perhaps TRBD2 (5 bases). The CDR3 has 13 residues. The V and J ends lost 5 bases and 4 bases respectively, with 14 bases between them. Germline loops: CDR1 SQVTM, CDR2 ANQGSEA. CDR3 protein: CSVRTGIGETQYF. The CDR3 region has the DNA TGCAGCGTTCGTACGGGGATCGGAGAGACCCAGTACTTC.

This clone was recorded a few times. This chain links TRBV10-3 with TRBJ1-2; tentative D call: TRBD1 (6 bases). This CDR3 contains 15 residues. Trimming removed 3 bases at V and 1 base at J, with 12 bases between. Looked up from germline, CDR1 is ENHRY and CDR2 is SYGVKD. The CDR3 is CAISDRQDFNYGYTF. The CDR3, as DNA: TGTGCCATCAGTGATCGACAGGACTTTAACTATGGCTACACCTTC.

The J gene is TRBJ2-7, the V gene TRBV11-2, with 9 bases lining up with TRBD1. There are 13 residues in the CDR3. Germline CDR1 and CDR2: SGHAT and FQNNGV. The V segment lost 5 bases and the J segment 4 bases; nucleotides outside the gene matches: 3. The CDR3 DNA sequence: TGTGCCAGCAGCACGGGACAGGGATACGAGCAGTACTTC. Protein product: CASSTGQGYEQYF.

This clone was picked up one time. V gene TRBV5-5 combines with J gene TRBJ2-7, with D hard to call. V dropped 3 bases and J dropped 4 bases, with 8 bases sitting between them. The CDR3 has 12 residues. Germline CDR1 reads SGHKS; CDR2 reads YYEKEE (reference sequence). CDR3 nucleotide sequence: TGTGCCAGCAGCTATATTTTGTACGAGCAGTACTTC. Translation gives CASSYILYEQYF. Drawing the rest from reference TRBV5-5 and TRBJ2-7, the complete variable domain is DAGVTQSPTHLIKTRGQQVTLRCSPISGHKSVSWYQQVLGQGPQFIFQYYEKEERGRGNFPDRFSARQFPNYSSELNVNALLLGDSALYLCASSYILYEQYFGPGTRLTVT.

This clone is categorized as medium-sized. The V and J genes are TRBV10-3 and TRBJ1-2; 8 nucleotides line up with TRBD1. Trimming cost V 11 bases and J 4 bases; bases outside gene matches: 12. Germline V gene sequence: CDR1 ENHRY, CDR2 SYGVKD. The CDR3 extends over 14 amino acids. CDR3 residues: CAASSQGDGYGYTF. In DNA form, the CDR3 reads TGTGCCGCCAGCTCACAGGGGGACGGCTATGGCTACACCTTC.

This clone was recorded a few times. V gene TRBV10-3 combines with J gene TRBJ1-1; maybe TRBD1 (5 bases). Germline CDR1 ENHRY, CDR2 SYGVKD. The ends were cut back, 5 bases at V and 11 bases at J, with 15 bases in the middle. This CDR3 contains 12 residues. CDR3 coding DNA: TGTGCCATCAGTAATGGGACTCGGGGGGCTTTCTTT. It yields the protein CAISNGTRGAFF.

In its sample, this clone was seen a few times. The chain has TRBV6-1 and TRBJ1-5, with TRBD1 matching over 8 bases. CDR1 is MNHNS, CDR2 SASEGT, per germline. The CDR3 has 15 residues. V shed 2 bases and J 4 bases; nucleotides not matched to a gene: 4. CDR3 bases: TGTGCCAGCAGTGAATGGACAGGGTTTAATCAGCCCCAGCATTTT. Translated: CASSEWTGFNQPQHF.

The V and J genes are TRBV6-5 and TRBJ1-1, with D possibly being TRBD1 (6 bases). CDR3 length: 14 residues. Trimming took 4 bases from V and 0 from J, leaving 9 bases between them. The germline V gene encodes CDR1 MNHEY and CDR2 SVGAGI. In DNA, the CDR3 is TGTGCCAGCAGTTCCAGGGGCATGAACACTGAAGCTTTCTTT. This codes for CASSSRGMNTEAFF.